The table lists the clone carrying this TCR beta chain with a count of one. V lost 5 bases and J lost 1, with 9 bases in between. CDR1 is SGHNT and CDR2 is YYREEE in the germline V gene (reference sequence). This CDR3 is built from 13 residues. The data were taken from a study of control samples from healthy donors and cancer patients. Using immunoSEQ multiplex PCR, the repertoire was profiled, and TCRdb retains in-frame clones only, with some absent. There are approximately 180,000 clones in the sample; approximately 94% occur only once, and about 1.5% lies in the top ten. This chain joins TRBV5-4 and TRBJ1-1; D is unresolved. Specimen: blood. The sequence was obtained from a woman aged 18-29 years in good health. Here the CDR3 reads CASSLKTNTEAFF. CDR3 DNA: TGTGCCAGCAGTCTTAAGACGAACACTGAAGCTTTCTTT.